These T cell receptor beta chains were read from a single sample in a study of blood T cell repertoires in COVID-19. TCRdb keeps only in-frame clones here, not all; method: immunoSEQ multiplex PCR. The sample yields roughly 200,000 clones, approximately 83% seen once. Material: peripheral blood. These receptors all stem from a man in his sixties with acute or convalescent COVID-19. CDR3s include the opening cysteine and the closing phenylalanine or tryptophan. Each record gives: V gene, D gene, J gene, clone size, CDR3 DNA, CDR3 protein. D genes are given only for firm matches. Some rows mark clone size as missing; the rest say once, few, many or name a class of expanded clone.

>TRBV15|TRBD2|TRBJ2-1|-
TGTGCCACCAGCAGAGTATTAGCGGGAGGGTCAAATGAGCAGTTCTTC
CATSRVLAGGSNEQFF
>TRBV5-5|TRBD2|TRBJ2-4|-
TGTGCCAGCAGCTTGTACCCCGGGGGGACCAAAAACATTCAGTACTTC
CASSLYPGGTKNIQYF
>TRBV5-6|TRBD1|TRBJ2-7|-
TGTGCCAGCAGCTCGCTACAGGGGGCGGGCTACGAGCAGTACTTC
CASSSLQGAGYEQYF
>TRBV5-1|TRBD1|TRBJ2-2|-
TGCGCCAGCAGCCTGAACAGGGGATCCACCGGGGAGCTGTTTTTT
CASSLNRGSTGELFF
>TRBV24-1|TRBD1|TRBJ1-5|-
TGTGCCACCAGTGATCATCGGACAGGGGAGTTTCAGCCCCAGCATTTT
CATSDHRTGEFQPQHF
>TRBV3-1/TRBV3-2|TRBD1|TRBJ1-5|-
TGTGCCAGCAGCCAAGCTACAGGGGGACTCTATAGCAATCAGCCCCAGCATTTT
CASSQATGGLYSNQPQHF
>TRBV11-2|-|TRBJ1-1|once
TGTGCCAGCAGCTCCGACATTGGGAACACTGAAGCTTTCTTT
CASSSDIGNTEAFF
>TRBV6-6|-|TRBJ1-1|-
TGTGCCAGCAGTTTCGGAGTCAGTGAAGCTTTCTTT
CASSFGVSEAFF
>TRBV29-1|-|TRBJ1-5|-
TGCAGCGTTGCGGCAGGGCAGAGCAATCAGCCCCAGCATTTT
CSVAAGQSNQPQHF
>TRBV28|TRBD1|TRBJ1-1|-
TGTGCCAGCAGTTCCAGGGGGCGAAGCGTGAACACTGAAGCTTTCTTT
CASSSRGRSVNTEAFF
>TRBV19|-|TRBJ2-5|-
TGTGCCAGTAGTATCGGGACTCCGCAAGAGACCCAGTACTTC
CASSIGTPQETQYF
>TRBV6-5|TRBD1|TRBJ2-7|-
TGTGCCAGCAGAGATCGGACAGGGTCGGGGTACGAGCAGTACTTC
CASRDRTGSGYEQYF
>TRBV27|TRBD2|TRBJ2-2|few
TGTGCCAGCAGTCCCTTCGGCGGGAGAGGCACCGGGGAGCTGTTTTTT
CASSPFGGRGTGELFF
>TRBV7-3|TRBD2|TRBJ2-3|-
TGTGCCAGCAGTCGGACTAGCGGGAGCTGGGGCACAGATACGCAGTATTTT
CASSRTSGSWGTDTQYF
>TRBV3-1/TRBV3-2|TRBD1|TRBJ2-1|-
TGTGCCAGCAGCCAAGGGGACAGGGAAATGAATGAGCAGTTCTTC
CASSQGDREMNEQFF
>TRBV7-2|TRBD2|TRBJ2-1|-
TGTGCCAGCAGGGGACTAGCGGGAACTGGTGAGCAGTTCTTC
CASRGLAGTGEQFF
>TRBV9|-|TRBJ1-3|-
TGTGCCAGCAGCGCCCAACAGAGCTCTGGAAACACCATATATTTT
CASSAQQSSGNTIYF
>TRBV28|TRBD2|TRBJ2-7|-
TGTGCCAGCAGTTTAGGGGGAGCGGGATCCAGCCACGAGCAGTACTTC
CASSLGGAGSSHEQYF
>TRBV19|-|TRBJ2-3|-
TGTGCCAGTAGTTCACGGACTATGCGGCTGGTGGATACGCAGTATTTT
CASSSRTMRLVDTQYF
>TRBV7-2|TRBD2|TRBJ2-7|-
TGTGCCAGCAGCGTGGGACTAGCCGGTGGAGAGCAGTACTTC
CASSVGLAGGEQYF
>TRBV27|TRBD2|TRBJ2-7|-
TGTGCCAGCGCCTTAATAACGGGGAGCGGGAGGGTGGGCGAGCAGTACTTC
CASALITGSGRVGEQYF
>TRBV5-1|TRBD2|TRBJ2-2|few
TGCGCCAGCAGCTCTGTCCAGACTAGCGGGAGCGGGGAGCTGTTTTTT
CASSSVQTSGSGELFF